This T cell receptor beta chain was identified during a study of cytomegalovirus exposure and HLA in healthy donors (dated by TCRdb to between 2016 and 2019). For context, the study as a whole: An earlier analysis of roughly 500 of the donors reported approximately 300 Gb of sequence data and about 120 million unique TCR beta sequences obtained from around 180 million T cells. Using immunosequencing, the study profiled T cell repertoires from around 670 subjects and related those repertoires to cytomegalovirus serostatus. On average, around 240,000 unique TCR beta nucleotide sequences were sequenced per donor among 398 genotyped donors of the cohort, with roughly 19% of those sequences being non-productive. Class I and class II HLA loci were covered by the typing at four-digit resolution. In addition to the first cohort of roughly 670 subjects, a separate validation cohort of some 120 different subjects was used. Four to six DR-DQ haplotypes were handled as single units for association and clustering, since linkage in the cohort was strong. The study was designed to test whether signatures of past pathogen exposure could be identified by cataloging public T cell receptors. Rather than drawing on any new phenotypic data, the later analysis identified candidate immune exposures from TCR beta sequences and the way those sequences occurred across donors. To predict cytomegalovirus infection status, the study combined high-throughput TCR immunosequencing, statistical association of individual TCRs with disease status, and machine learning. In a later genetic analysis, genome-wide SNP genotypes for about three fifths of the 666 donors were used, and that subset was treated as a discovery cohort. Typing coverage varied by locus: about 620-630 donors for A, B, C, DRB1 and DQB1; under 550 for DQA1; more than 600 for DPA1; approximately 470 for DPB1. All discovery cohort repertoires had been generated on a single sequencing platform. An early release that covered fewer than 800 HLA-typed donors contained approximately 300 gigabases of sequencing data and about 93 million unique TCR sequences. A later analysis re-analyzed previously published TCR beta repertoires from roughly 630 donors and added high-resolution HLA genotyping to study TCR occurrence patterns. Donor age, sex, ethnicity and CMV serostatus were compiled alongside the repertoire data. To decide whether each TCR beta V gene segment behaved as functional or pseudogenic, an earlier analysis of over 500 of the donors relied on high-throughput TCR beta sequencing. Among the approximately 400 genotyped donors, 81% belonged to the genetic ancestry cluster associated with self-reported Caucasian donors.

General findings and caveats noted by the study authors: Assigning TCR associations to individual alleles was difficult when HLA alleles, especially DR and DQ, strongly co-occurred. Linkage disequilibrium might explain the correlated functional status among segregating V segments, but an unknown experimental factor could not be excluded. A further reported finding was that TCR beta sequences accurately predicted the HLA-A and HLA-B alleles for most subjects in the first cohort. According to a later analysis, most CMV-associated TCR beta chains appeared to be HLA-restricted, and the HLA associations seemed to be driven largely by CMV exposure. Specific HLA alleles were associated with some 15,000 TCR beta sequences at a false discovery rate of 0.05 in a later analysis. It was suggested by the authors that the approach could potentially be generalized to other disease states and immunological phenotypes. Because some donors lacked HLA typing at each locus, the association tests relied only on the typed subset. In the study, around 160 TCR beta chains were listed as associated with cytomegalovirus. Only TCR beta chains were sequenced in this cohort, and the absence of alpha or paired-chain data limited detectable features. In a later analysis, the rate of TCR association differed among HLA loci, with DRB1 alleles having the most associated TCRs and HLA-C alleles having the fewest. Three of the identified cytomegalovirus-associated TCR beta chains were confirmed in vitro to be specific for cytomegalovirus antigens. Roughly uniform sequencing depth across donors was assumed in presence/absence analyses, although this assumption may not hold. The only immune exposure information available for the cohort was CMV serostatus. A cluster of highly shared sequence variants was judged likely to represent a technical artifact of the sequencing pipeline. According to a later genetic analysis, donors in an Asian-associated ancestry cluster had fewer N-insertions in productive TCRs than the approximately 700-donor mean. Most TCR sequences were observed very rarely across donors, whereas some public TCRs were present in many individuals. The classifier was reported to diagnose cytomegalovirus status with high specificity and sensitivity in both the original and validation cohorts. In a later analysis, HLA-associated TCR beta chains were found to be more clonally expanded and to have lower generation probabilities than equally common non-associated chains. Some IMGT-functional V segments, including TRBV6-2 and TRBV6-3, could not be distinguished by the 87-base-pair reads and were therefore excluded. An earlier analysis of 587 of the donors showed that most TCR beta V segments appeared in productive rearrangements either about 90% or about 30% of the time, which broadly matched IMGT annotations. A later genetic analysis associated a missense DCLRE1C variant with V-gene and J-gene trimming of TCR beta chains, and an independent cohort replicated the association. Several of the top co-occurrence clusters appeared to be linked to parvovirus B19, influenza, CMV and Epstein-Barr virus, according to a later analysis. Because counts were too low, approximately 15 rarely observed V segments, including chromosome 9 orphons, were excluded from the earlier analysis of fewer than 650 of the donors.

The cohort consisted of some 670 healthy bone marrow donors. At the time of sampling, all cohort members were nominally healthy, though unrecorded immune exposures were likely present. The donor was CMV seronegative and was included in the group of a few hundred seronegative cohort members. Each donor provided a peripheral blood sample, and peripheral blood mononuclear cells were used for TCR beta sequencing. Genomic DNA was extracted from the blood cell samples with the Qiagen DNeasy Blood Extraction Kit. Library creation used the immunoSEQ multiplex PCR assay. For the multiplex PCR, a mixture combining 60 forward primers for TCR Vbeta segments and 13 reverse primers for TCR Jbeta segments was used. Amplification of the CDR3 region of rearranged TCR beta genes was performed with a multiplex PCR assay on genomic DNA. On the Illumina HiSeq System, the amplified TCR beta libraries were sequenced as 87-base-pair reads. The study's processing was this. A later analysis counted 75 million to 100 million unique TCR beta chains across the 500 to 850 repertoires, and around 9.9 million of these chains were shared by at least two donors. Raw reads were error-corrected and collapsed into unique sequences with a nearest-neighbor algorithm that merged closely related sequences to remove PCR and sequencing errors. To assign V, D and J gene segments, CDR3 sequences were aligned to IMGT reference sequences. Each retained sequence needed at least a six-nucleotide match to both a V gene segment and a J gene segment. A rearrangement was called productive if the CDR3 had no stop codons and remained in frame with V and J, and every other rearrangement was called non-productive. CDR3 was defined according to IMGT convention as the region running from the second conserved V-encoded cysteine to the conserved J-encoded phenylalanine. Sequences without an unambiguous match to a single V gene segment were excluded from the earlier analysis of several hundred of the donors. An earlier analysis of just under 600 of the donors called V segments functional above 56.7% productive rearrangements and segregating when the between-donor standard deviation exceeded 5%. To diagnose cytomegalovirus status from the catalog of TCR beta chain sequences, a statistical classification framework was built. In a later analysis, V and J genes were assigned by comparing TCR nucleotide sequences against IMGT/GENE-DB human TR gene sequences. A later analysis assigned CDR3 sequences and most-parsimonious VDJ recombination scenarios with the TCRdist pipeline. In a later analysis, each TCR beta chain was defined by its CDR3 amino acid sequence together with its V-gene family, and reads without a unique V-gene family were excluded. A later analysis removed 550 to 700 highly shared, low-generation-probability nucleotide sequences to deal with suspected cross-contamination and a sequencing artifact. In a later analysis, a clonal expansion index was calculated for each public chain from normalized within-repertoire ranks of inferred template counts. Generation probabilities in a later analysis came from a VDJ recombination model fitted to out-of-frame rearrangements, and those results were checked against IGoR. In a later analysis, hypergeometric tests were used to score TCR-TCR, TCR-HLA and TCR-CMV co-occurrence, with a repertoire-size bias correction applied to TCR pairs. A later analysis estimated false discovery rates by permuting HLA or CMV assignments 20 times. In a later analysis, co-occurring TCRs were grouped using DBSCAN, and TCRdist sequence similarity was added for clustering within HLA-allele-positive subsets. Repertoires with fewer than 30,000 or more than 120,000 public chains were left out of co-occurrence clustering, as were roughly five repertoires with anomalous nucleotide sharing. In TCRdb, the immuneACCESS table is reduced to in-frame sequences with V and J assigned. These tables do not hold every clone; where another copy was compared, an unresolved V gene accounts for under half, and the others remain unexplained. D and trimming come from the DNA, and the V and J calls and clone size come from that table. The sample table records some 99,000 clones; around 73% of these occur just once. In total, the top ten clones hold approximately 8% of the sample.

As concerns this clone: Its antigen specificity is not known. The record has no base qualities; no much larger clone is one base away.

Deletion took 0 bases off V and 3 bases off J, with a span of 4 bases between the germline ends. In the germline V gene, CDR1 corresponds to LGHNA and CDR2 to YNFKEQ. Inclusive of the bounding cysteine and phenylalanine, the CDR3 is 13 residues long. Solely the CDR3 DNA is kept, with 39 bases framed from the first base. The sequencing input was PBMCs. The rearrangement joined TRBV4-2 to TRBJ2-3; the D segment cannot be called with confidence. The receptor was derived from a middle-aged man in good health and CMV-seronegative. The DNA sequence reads TGTGCCAGCAGCCAAGATCAAACAGATACGCAGTATTTT. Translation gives CASSQDQTDTQYF.